The 4 T cell receptor beta chains below were found in one sample sequenced in a study of cytomegalovirus exposure and HLA in healthy donors. Use of 60 Vbeta and 13 Jbeta primers characterized the PCR. Clones were sequenced by immunoSEQ multiplex PCR, and TCRdb holds only the in-frame ones, with some missing. This table has a few hundred thousand clones, approximately 81% appearing once. The sequencing input was PBMCs. The receptors stem from a man aged 25-45 years in good health and CMV-seronegative.

The rearrangement links TRBV29-1 to TRBJ2-7, with 7 bases that match TRBD2. V shed 5 bases and J 4 bases; nucleotides not matched to a gene: 8. The CDR3 runs to 13 residues. Germline assignment: CDR1 SQVTM and CDR2 ANQGSEA. This chain's CDR3 is CSVRGGSRYEQYF. The CDR3, as DNA: TGCAGCGTTAGGGGAGGGAGTAGGTACGAGCAGTACTTC.

CDR3 in DNA: TGTGCCATCAGGATCGGACTAGCGGGGGACAATGAGCAGTTCTTC. Translated, it gives CAIRIGLAGDNEQFF. The gene calls are TRBV10-3 and TRBJ2-1, with TRBD2 matching over 13 bases. There are 15 residues in the CDR3. V lost 6 bases, J lost 5 bases, and 4 bases stayed unmatched. CDR1 and CDR2 (germline): ENHRY, SYGVKD.

This chain's CDR3 is CAISDSGGYEKLFF. The DNA for the CDR3 is TGTGCCATCAGTGATTCAGGGGGCTATGAAAAACTGTTTTTT. The chain has TRBV10-3 and TRBJ1-4; TRBD1 agrees at 8 bases. From germline, CDR1 is ENHRY and CDR2 SYGVKD. J was trimmed by 6 bases and V by 3 bases; bases with no gene match: 3. The CDR3 is 14 residues long.

This clone was observed a handful of times. The genes are TRBV7-9 and TRBJ1-1, with 8 positions matching TRBD1. Trimming cost V 5 bases and J 4 bases; bases outside gene matches: 6. CDR3 size: 14 residues. The germline CDR1 and CDR2 sequences are SEHNR and FQNEAQ (reference sequence). As DNA, the CDR3 is TGTGCCAGCAGCCCGCAAACAGGGGGCACTGAAGCTTTCTTT. It codes for CASSPQTGGTEAFF.